The 9 T cell receptor beta chains reported below all come from one sample, sequenced in a study of Graves' ophthalmopathy and Graves' hyperthyroidism. Transcripts of RNA were the source for amplifying TCR beta CDR3 regions. RT-PCR with HTBI primers came first, then second-round multiplex PCR. TCRdb re-called the multiplex PCR reads with MiXCR, one entry per CDR3 protein. The sample yields 600,000 to 650,000 distinct CDR3 sequences, over 20% seen once. The sample consisted of peripheral blood. Receptor source: a woman younger than 30 with stable Graves' hyperthyroidism. Some clones in this sample may be carry-over from other donors' samples.

This clonotype was detected ten times or more. V gene TRBV20-1 combines with J gene TRBJ1-1; no clear D gene. CDR3 size: 12 residues. Deletions cut 4 bases from V and 11 bases from J, with 17 bases between. Germline V gene lookup returns CDR1 DFQATT and CDR2 SNEGSKA (reference sequence). This CDR3 reads CSAKVGKGGAFF. Written as DNA, the CDR3 is TGCAGTGCTAAGGTGGGAAAGGGAGGGGCTTTCTTT.

This clonotype was seen many times. The chain uses TRBV9 and TRBJ1-3, with 9 bases matching TRBD1. The CDR3 covers 17 residues. The germline V gene encodes CDR1 SGDLS and CDR2 YYNGEE. V lost 4 bases to trimming and J lost 0 bases; unmatched junction nucleotides: 8. Here the CDR3 reads CASSPPGQGSSGNTIYF. The CDR3 nucleotides read TGTGCCAGCAGCCCACCGGGACAGGGTTCCTCTGGAAACACCATATATTTT.

The table lists this clonotype with a few counts. One end of the junction is discordant with germline, which a read error may explain. The chain links TRBV6-1 to TRBJ2-1; D is perhaps TRBD2 (6 bases). The length of the CDR3 is 15 residues. Germline assignment: CDR1 MNHNS and CDR2 SASEGT. CDR3: CASSEGRAGNNGQFF. The CDR3 region has the DNA TGTGCCAGCAGTGAAGGTAGGGCGGGGAACAATGGGCAGTTCTTC.

With respect to this clonotype: This may be a read error, as it is one base from a much larger clone. This chain joins TRBV15 and TRBJ1-1; TRBD1 is a possible D gene (5 bases). Germline V gives CDR1 LNHNV, CDR2 YYDKDF (reference sequence). V was pared by 4 bases and J by 6 bases, with 12 bases between. This CDR3 comprises 13 residues. CDR3 DNA sequence: TGTGCCACCAGCACCAGGGTGCTGGCTGAAGCTTTCTTT. It yields the protein CATSTRVLAEAFF.

There are a few counts of this clonotype. The chain combines TRBV11-2 with TRBJ2-7, with TRBD2 matching over 14 bases. The ends lost 3 bases at V and 6 bases at J; junction bases unmatched: 7. CDR1 is SGHAT, CDR2 FQNNGV, per germline. CDR3 size: 16 residues. CDR3 amino acids: CASSFGLAGGPGEQYF. In DNA form, the CDR3 reads TGTGCCAGCAGCTTCGGACTAGCGGGGGGCCCCGGCGAGCAGTACTTC. Using reference TRBV11-2 and TRBJ2-7 for the parts outside the CDR3, the full variable domain is EAGVAQSPRYKIIEKRQSVAFWCNPISGHATLYWYQQILGQGPKLLIQFQNNGVVDDSQLPKDRFSAERLKGVDSTLKIQPAKLEDSAVYLCASSFGLAGGPGEQYFGPGTRLTVT.

This clonotype has a handful of counts. The gene calls are TRBV29-1 and TRBJ1-6, with a weak D call TRBD1 (5 bases). Germline loops: CDR1 SQVTM, CDR2 ANQGSEA. Trimming left V 2 bases short and J 7 bases short, with 12 bases between. The CDR3 runs 14 residues. CDR3 region: CSVEPRGGNSPLHF. Here the CDR3 DNA reads TGCAGCGTTGAACCCCGGGGGGGGAATTCACCCCTCCACTTT.

This clonotype has ten or more counts. The chain joins TRBV30 to TRBJ2-7; tentative D call: TRBD2 (6 bases). Trimming took off 4 bases at V and 3 bases at J, with 13 bases between the two ends. This CDR3 region has 13 residues. Germline CDR1 and CDR2: GTSNPN and SVGIG (reference sequence). The CDR3 reads CAWKAGNYYEQYF. DNA for the CDR3: TGTGCCTGGAAGGCGGGGAATTACTACGAGCAGTACTTC.

The CDR3 sequence is CASSDQSGKGEWAKNIQYF. The CDR3 DNA reads as TGTGCCAGCAGTGACCAATCGGGGAAAGGGGAGTGGGCCAAAAACATTCAGTACTTC. The chain recombines TRBV6-4 with TRBJ2-4; perhaps D is TRBD1 or TRBD2 (5 bases each). Germline V gene data show CDR1 as MRHNA and CDR2 as SNTAGT. The V and J ends lost 2 bases and 1 base respectively, with 21 bases between them. CDR3 size: 19 residues.

There are a few counts of this clonotype. The CDR3 does not close with the conserved phenylalanine or tryptophan, likely indicating a read error. The V call is TRBV11-1, the J call TRBJ2-6, with no clear D. This CDR3 comprises 17 residues. The V gene's germline CDR1 is SGHAT and CDR2 FQDESV (reference sequence). Deletions cut 4 bases from V and 6 bases from J, with 19 bases between. The CDR3 spells CASSSPTSPFEANVLTY. CDR3 bases: TGTGCCAGCAGCTCCCCGACATCCCCCTTTGAGGCCAACGTCCTGACTTAC.